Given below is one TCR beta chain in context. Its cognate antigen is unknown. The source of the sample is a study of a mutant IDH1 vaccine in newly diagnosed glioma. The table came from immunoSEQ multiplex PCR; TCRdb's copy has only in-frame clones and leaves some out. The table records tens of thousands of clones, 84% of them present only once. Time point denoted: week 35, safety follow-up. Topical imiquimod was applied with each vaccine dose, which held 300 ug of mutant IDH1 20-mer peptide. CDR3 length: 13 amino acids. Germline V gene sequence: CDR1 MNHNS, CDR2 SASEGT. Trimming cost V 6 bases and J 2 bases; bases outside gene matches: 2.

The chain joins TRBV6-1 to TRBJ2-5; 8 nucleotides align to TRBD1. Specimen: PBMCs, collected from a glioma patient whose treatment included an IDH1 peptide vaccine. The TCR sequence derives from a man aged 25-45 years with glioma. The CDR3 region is CASSRDRQETQYF. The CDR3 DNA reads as TGTGCCAGCAGCCGGGACAGGCAAGAGACCCAGTACTTC.